Each of the 11 T cell receptor beta chains below was sequenced from the same sample in a study of T cell responses to AZD1222 COVID-19 vaccine. Using immunoSEQ multiplex PCR, the repertoire was profiled, and TCRdb retains in-frame clones only, with some absent. The sample holds 90,000 to 130,000 clones, 70% to 90% seen once. Sequenced here: peripheral blood, sampled on day 0 of AZD1222 vaccination. The receptors originated from an adult in good health.

This rearrangement joins TRBV18 to TRBJ2-2, with D perhaps TRBD2 (6 bases). The germline V gene has CDR1 KGHSH and CDR2 LQKENI. Trimming left V 1 base short and J 3 bases short, with 15 bases between. The CDR3 runs 17 residues. The chain's CDR3 is CASSPLAGRRDTGELFF. The CDR3 nucleotides are TGTGCCAGCTCACCACTGGCAGGTCGGAGGGACACCGGGGAGCTGTTTTTT.

The chain uses TRBV5-1 and TRBJ2-7; possibly TRBD1 for D (6 bases). The CDR3 is made up of 15 amino acids. V lost 4 bases and J 11 bases, leaving 25 bases between the germline ends. Germline lookup yields CDR1 SGHRS and CDR2 YFSETQ. The CDR3 protein is CASSPPGTLSTSKYF. The DNA for the CDR3 is TGCGCCAGCAGCCCGCCCGGGACACTCTCTACGAGCAAGTACTTC.

The rearrangement uses TRBV3-1 (or the pseudogene TRBV3-2) and TRBJ2-5, with a tentative D call TRBD2 (7 bases). V was trimmed by 3 bases and J by 4 bases, leaving 18 bases between them. The CDR3 runs to 16 residues. CDR1 and CDR2 from the germline V gene are LGHDT and YNNKEL (reference sequence). CDR3 DNA: TGTGCCAGCAGCCACTGCAAGGGGGGGGTATTAGAGACCCAGTACTTC. Translation gives CASSHCKGGVLETQYF.

This chain joins TRBV4-1 and TRBJ1-3; D remains ambiguous. The V and J ends lost 2 bases and 0 bases respectively, with 14 bases between them. This CDR3 is 17 amino acids long. CDR1 is MGHRA and CDR2 is YSYEKL in the germline V gene. The CDR3 nucleotides are TGCGCCAGCAGCCAACAGGAAGGGCGAGACTCTGGAAACACCATATATTTT. Its translation is CASSQQEGRDSGNTIYF.

The chain links TRBV18 to TRBJ2-3, with D possibly TRBD1 on 5 matching bases. The CDR3 runs to 17 residues. Germline V lookup: CDR1 KGHSH, CDR2 LQKENI. The V and J ends lost 2 bases and 1 base respectively, with 16 bases between them. As DNA, the CDR3 is TGTGCCAGCTCACCAGACGGACACCTAATTCGCACAGATACGCAGTATTTT. Translating it yields CASSPDGHLIRTDTQYF. Supplemented by reference TRBV18 and TRBJ2-3, the full variable domain reads NAGVMQNPRHLVRRRGQEARLRCSPMKGHSHVYWYRQLPEEGLKFMVYLQKENIIDESGMPKERFSAEFPKEGPSILRIQQVVRGDSAAYFCASSPDGHLIRTDTQYFGPGTRLTVL.

J is TRBJ2-7 and V is TRBV5-1; 12 bases map to TRBD2. V lost 5 bases to trimming and J lost 6 bases; unmatched junction nucleotides: 9. This CDR3 comprises 15 residues. The germline V gene has CDR1 SGHRS and CDR2 YFSETQ. CDR3 in DNA: TGCGCCAGCAGTCACTGGACTAGCGGGAATCCCGAGCAGTACTTC. Encoded protein: CASSHWTSGNPEQYF.

This sequence joins TRBV25-1 and TRBJ1-2, with D unresolved. Trimming pared 6 bases from V and 4 bases from J, leaving 9 bases between. The CDR3 has 12 amino acids. Germline assignment: CDR1 MGHDK and CDR2 SYGVNS. The CDR3 loop reads CASREEPYGYTF. DNA for the CDR3: TGTGCCAGCAGGGAGGAACCCTATGGCTACACCTTC.

This clone was found once. The rearrangement uses TRBV5-1 and TRBJ2-6; D remains ambiguous. Germline-derived CDR1 and CDR2 are SGHRS and YFSETQ. The CDR3 loop spans 15 amino acids. V was cut by 2 bases and J by 0 bases, with 6 bases left in between. CDR3 DNA: TGCGCCAGCAGCTTAGAGAGCTCTGGGGCCAACGTCCTGACTTTC. It encodes CASSLESSGANVLTF.

This chain joins TRBV11-2 and TRBJ1-1; D perhaps matches TRBD1 (5 bases). The germline V and J ends were trimmed by 0 bases and 0 bases, with 17 bases remaining between them. This CDR3 has 18 amino acids. Germline CDR1 is SGHAT and CDR2 is FQNNGV. CDR3 coding DNA: TGTGCCAGCAGCTTAGATAGCCCCAGGGTGTTAGTGAACACTGAAGCTTTCTTT. Encoded protein: CASSLDSPRVLVNTEAFF.

This clone was detected once. This chain connects TRBV5-1 to TRBJ2-2, with TRBD1 as a possible D gene (5 bases). V was trimmed by 4 bases and J by 7 bases, leaving 11 bases between them. Germline V gives CDR1 SGHRS, CDR2 YFSETQ. This CDR3 is 13 amino acids long. The CDR3 sequence is CASSARADGELFF. The CDR3 DNA follows: TGCGCCAGCAGCGCCAGGGCAGACGGGGAGCTGTTTTTT. Full variable domain (missing parts from reference TRBV5-1 and TRBJ2-2): KAGVTQTPRYLIKTRGQQVTLSCSPISGHRSVSWYQQTPGQGLQFLFEYFSETQRNKGNFPGRFSGRQFSNSRSEMNVSTLELGDSALYLCASSARADGELFFGEGSRLTVL.

The chain recombines TRBV2 with TRBJ1-5, with TRBD1 matching 9 bases. Germline assignment: CDR1 SNHLY and CDR2 FYNNEI. V lost 6 bases and J lost 4; bases outside the gene matches: 4. CDR3 length: 14 residues. In nucleotides, the CDR3 is TGTGCCAGCAGGATGACAGGGGGGAATCAGCCCCAGCATTTT. Encoded protein: CASRMTGGNQPQHF.